This T cell receptor (beta chain) derives from a study of beta chain features in type 1 diabetes. Study at large: Comparable age, gender and cell yields were observed in patients relative to healthy donors. All samples yielded some 110 million examined sorted cells. The study, taken as a whole, reports: Patients and controls would share equally any PCR tilt toward shorter templates.

Sorting that relied on CD45RO/CCR7/CD25/CD127/CD95/CD27 yielded CD4+ naive, central memory, regulatory and stem cell-like memory cells. In regard to this clone: Its antigen is unidentified.

The whole isolated RNA underwent reverse transcription, so sequencing captured expressed TCRB transcripts. Assay used: immunoSEQ multiplex PCR; TCRdb lists only in-frame clones, some missing. Altogether under 950,000 clones are present, under 20% being singletons, with the ten largest covering 0.023%. The sample consisted of naive CD4+ T cells from blood. The clonotype comes from a woman aged 18-29 years in good health.

CDR3: CASSAIGVTSYNEQFF. As DNA, the CDR3 is TGTGCCAGCAGTGCAATAGGGGTTACCTCCTACAATGAGCAGTTCTTC. The chain recombines TRBV6-1 with TRBJ2-1, with D tentatively TRBD1 (5 bases). In germline, CDR1 is MNHNS, CDR2 SASEGT. This CDR3 is built from 16 residues. The ends were cut back, 4 bases at V and 0 bases at J, with 13 bases in the middle.